The T cell receptor (beta chain) described here comes from a study of CD8 T cells in ankylosing spondylitis. The ends lost 1 base at V and 3 bases at J; junction bases unmatched: 6. This CDR3 has 17 amino acids. The germline CDR1 and CDR2 sequences are MGHRA and YSYEKL. MiXCR, applied by TCRdb to the 5' RACE reads, yields one record per CDR3 protein. The data contain 150,000 to 200,000 distinct CDR3 sequences, roughly 34% of them singletons. The chain has TRBV4-1 and TRBJ2-3; 11 nucleotides line up with TRBD2. Specimen: synovial fluid, either unsorted or a sorted T cell fraction (not recorded which). The TCR was taken from a male donor with ankylosing spondylitis. CDR3 protein: CASSQVAASGRTDTQYF. As DNA, the CDR3 is TGCGCCAGCAGCCAAGTGGCGGCTAGCGGGAGGACAGATACGCAGTATTTT.